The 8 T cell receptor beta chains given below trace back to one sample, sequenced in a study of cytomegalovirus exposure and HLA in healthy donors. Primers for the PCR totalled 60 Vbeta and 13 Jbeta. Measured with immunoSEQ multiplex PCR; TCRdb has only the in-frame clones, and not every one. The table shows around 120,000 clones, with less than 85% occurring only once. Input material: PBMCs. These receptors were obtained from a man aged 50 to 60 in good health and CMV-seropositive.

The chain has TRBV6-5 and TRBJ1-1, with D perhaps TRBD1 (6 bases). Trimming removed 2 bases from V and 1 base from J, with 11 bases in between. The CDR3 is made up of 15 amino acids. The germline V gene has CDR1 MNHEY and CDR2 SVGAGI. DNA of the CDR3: TGTGCCAGCAGTTACGGGGGCTCGGAGAACACTGAAGCTTTCTTT. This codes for CASSYGGSENTEAFF.

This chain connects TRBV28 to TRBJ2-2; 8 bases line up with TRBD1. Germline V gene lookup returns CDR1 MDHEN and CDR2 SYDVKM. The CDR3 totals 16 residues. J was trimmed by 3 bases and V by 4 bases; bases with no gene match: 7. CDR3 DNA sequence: TGTGCCAGCAGTTCGCTCTGGGGACAGGACACCGGGGAGCTGTTTTTT. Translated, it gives CASSSLWGQDTGELFF.

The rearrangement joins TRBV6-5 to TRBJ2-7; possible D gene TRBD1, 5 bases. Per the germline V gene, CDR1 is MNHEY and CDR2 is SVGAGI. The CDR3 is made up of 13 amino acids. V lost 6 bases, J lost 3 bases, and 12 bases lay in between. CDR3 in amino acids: CASSPQAFYEQYF. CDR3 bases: TGTGCCAGCAGCCCACAGGCGTTCTACGAGCAGTACTTC.

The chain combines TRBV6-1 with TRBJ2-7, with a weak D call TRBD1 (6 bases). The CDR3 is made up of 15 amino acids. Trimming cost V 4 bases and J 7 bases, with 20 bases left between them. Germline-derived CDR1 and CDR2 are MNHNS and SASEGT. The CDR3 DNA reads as TGTGCCAGCAGTGGGGTAGGACAGATTTCGGGTGAGCAGTACTTC. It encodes CASSGVGQISGEQYF.

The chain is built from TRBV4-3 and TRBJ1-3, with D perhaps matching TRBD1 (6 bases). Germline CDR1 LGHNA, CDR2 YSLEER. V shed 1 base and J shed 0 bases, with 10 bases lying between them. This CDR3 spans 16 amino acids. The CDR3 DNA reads TGCGCCAGCAGCCAAGCCGGGACACTCTCTGGAAACACCATATATTTT. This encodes CASSQAGTLSGNTIYF.

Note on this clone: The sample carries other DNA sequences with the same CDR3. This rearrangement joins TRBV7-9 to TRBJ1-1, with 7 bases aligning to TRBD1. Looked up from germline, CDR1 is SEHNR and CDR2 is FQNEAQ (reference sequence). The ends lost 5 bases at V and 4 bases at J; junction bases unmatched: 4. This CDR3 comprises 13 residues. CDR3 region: CASSRQGPTEAFF. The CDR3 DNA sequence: TGTGCCAGCAGCAGACAGGGTCCCACTGAAGCTTTCTTT.

The CDR3 reads CASSWAGKNIQYF. The CDR3 bases are TGTGCCAGCAGTTGGGCGGGAAAAAACATTCAGTACTTC. This sequence joins TRBV6-6 and TRBJ2-4, with TRBD2 as a possible D gene (6 bases). V was pared by 4 bases and J by 4 bases, with 8 bases between. Germline V gene data show CDR1 as MNHNY and CDR2 as SVGAGI (reference sequence). The CDR3 consists of 13 residues.

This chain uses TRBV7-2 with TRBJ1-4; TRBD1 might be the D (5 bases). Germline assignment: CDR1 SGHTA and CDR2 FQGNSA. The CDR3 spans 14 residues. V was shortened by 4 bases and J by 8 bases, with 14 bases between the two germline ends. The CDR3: CASSSRVWGEKLFF. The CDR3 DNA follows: TGTGCCAGCAGCTCCAGGGTATGGGGAGAAAAACTGTTTTTT.